This T cell receptor (beta chain) was documented in a study of T cells of healthy individuals listed by TCRdb under 2018. Library preparation was by 5' RACE. The sequencing machine was an Illumina MiSeq. The public reads were run again by TCRdb, first through fastp at Q25 and then through MiXCR, and only productive beta chains were kept. Here each entry gathers all rows of one CDR3 protein and keeps the most common genes and DNA. The sample table shows 63,000 or so distinct CDR3 sequences, and about 16% are seen once. The ten largest make up around 4.7% of the sample. Ends trimmed: V by 7 bases, J by 2 bases; bases unmatched to a gene: 4. From cysteine to phenylalanine, the CDR3 is 13 amino acids long. Only the CDR3 part of the read is kept: 39 bases, read in frame from the first base. The CDR1 and CDR2 encoded by the germline V gene (reference sequence) are SEHNR and FQNEAQ. Notes on this clonotype: There is no known antigen for this receptor. The sample holds no much larger clone one base away, and base qualities are not on file.

The sequence joins TRBV7-9 to TRBJ2-7, with 8 middle bases fitting TRBD1. This receptor was identified in a human donor in good health. The CDR3 here reads CASNRQGPYEQYF. The nucleotide sequence is given as TGTGCCAGCAACCGACAGGGGCCCTACGAGCAGTACTTC.